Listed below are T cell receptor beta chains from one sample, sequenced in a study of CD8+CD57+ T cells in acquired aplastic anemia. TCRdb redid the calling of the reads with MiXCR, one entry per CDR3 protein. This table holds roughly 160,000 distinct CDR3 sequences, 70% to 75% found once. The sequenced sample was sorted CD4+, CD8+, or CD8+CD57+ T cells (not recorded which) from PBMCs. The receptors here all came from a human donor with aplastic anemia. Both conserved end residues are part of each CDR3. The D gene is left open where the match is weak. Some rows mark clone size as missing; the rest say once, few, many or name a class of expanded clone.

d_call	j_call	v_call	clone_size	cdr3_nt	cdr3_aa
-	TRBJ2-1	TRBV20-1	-	TGCAGTGCTAGAGACCGAGGGACCTCCGTCCTGTTCTTC	CSARDRGTSVLFF
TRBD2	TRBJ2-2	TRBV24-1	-	TGTGCCACCAGTGACGGGACTAGGGCGAGAGGGGAGCTGTTTTTT	CATSDGTRARGELFF
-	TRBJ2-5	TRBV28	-	TGTGCCAGCAAGACGGGAGTGGCCCAGTACTTC	CASKTGVAQYF
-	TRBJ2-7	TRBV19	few	TGTGCCAGTAGTATAGTCTGGGGGCGCGACGAGCAGTACTTC	CASSIVWGRDEQYF
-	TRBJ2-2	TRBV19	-	TGTGCCAATAGTATACCTACCGGGGAGCTGTTTTTT	CANSIPTGELFF
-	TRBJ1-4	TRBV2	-	TGTGCCAGCAGTGAACCGACCTTAGGAGAAAAACTGTTTTTT	CASSEPTLGEKLFF
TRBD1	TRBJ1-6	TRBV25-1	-	TGTGCCAGCAGCGGACAGGGTGGTTCACCCCTCCACTTT	CASSGQGGSPLHF
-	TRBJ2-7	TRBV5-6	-	TGTGCCAGCAGCAAGGACACGGGCTACGAGCAGTACTTC	CASSKDTGYEQYF
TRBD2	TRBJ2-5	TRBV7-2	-	TGTGCCAGCAGCCCGTACGGGGGGGAGGTCCAAGAGACCCAGTACTTC	CASSPYGGEVQETQYF
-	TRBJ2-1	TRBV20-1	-	TGCAGTGCCCCAGGGTCGGGGAGCGGAGAGCAGTTCTTC	CSAPGSGSGEQFF
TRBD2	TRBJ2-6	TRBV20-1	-	TGCAGTGCCGGGAGGGGTGGGGCCAACGTCCTGACTTTC	CSAGRGGANVLTF
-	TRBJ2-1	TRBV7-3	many	TGTGCCAGCAGCAGAGGACAGAGCTCCTACAATGAGCAGTTCTTC	CASSRGQSSYNEQFF
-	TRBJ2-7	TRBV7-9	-	TGTGCCAGCAGCTTCGACAGGTTTAGCGAGCAGTACTTC	CASSFDRFSEQYF
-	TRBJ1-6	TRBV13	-	TGTGCCAGCAGCCGACCGGCAGTAACAAGTTCACCCCTCCACTTT	CASSRPAVTSSPLHF
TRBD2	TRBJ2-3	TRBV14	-	TGTGCCAGCAGCCCTGGGACTAGCGGGGGAGGCACAGGTACGCAGTATTTT	CASSPGTSGGGTGTQYF
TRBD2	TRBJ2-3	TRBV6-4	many	TGTGCCAGCAGTGAAAGAGCGGGGGTAGGAGATACGCAGTATTTT	CASSERAGVGDTQYF
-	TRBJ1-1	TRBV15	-	TGTGCCACCAGCAGAAATCAAGTGGAAAAAGCTTTCTTT	CATSRNQVEKAFF
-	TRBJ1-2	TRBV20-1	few	TGCAGTGCTAGACAGGGGAAAACACTCGTTAGCTATGGCTACACCTTC	CSARQGKTLVSYGYTF
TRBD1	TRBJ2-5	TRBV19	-	TGTGCCAGCAGCCCTTCTGGACAGGGAGGAAGTTCAACCCAGTACTTC	CASSPSGQGGSSTQYF
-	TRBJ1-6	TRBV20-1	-	TGCAGTGCTAGAGATCGGGGCGGGAGCTCCTATAATTCACCCCTCCACTTT	CSARDRGGSSYNSPLHF
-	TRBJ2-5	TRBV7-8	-	TGTGCCAGCAGCTTGGACCCACCTCGACAGTACTTC	CASSLDPPRQYF
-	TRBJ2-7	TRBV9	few	TGTGCCAGCAGCGTAGTCGGAGGCGAGCAGTACTTC	CASSVVGGEQYF
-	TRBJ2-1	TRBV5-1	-	TGCGCCAGCAGCTTGGACGGACTACGTGAGCAGTTCTTC	CASSLDGLREQFF
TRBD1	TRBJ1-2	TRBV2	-	TGTGCCAGCAGTGTTGCAGGGGGCTATGGCTACACCTTC	CASSVAGGYGYTF
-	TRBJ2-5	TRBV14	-	TGTGCCAGCAGCCAAGCTGAGAGGACGACCCAGTACTTC	CASSQAERTTQYF
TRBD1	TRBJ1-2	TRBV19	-	TGTGCCAGTAGTGGGACAGGGCTGAGTGGCTACACCTTC	CASSGTGLSGYTF
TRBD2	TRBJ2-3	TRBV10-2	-	TGCGCCAGCAGTGGACTAGCGGGGACAGATACGCAGTATTTT	CASSGLAGTDTQYF
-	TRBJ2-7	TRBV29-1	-	TGCAGCGTCTCAGGGGTGGACGAGCAGTACTTC	CSVSGVDEQYF
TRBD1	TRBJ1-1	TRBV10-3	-	TGTGCCATCAGTGGGGACAGGGGGCGGGGTGGGGCTGAAGCTTTCTTT	CAISGDRGRGGAEAFF
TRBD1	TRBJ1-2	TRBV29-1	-	TGCAGCGTTGGCCCTACAGGGGTAAGCGGCTACACCTTC	CSVGPTGVSGYTF
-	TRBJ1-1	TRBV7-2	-	TGTGCCAGCAGCCTAATTATCGAGGGAGCAGGGGAAGCTTTCTTT	CASSLIIEGAGEAFF
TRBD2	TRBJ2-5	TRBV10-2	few	TGCGCCAGCAGTGAGCTAGCGGGAGAGACCCAGTACTTC	CASSELAGETQYF
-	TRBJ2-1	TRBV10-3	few	TGTGCCATCAGTGAAGAGATGGTTGGGAATGAGCAGTTCTTC	CAISEEMVGNEQFF
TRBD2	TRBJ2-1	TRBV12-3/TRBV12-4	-	TGTGCCAGCAGCCCCGGGACTAGCGCAGGTGAGCAGTTCTTC	CASSPGTSAGEQFF
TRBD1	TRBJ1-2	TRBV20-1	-	TGCAGTGCTACCGGACAGGCGGAATCATATGGCTACACCTTC	CSATGQAESYGYTF
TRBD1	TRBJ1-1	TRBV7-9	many	TGTGCCAGCAGCCCCGACAGGGGGGGAGTCACTGAAGCTTTCTTT	CASSPDRGGVTEAFF
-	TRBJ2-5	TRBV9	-	TGTGCCAGCAGCCCAGACCAACTAGCACAAGAGACCCAGTACTTC	CASSPDQLAQETQYF
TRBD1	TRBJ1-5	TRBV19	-	TGTGCCAGTAGTCTCCAGGGGGCCTCTAGCAATCAGCCCCAGCATTTT	CASSLQGASSNQPQHF